The T cell receptor (beta chain) described here comes from a study of T cell repertoires in cytomegalovirus infection. Points from the study as a whole: In two of eight donors, the top clonotype was HLA-C-restricted CMV-specific.

Comment on this clonotype: What it binds is unknown.

MiXCR was run by TCRdb on the reads, yielding one entry per CDR3 protein. Among some 97,000 distinct CDR3 sequences listed, less than 25% were seen once. The germline V gene has CDR1 MNHEY and CDR2 SVGEGT. V lost 5 bases and J lost 19; bases outside the gene matches: 11. The CDR3 sequence is 12 residues long. Sequenced: CD8+ T cells from PBMCs. The chain joins TRBV6-2 or TRBV6-3 to TRBJ1-6, with TRBD1 identical over 7 bases. This sequence originates from a human donor in good health (CMV status not recorded). Some clones in this sample may be carry-over from other donors' samples. CDR3 region: CASSPDGTVVHF. The CDR3 bases are TGTGCCAGCAGTCCCGACGGGACAGTCGTTCACTTT.